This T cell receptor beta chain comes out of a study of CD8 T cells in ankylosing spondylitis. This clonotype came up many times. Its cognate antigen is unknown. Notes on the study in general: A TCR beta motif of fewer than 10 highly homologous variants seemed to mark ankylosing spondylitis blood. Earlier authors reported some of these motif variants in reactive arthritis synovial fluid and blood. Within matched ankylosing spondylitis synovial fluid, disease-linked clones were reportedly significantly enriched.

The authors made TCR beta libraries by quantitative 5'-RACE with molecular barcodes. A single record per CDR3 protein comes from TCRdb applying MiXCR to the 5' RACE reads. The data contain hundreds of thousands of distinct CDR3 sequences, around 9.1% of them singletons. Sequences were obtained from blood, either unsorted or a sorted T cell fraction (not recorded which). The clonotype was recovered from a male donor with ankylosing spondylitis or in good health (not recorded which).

The CDR3 coding sequence is TGTGCCAGCAGATCACAGGGGGAAAGAACTGAAGCTTTCTTT. Its translation: CASRSQGERTEAFF. The rearrangement uses TRBV12-3 or TRBV12-4 and TRBJ1-1; 8 nucleotides match TRBD1. V dropped 6 bases and J dropped 5; count of bases not matched to a gene: 8. This CDR3 has 14 amino acids.